This T cell receptor (beta chain) is from a study of T cell repertoires in cytomegalovirus infection. In the study overall: Matching HLA type and CMV infection were both indicated by public TCR beta signatures.

V shed 0 bases and J shed 6 bases, with 20 bases lying between them. The CDR3 is 17 amino acids. The germline CDR1 and CDR2 sequences are MGHRA and YSYEKL. Points from the study as a whole: The ex vivo response showed dominance by HLA-C-restricted CMV-specific TCR beta clonotypes. Accumulated public TCR beta family frequency recognized individuals carrying CMV together with the relevant HLA.

A single count supports this clonotype. The antigen is unknown. MiXCR, applied by TCRdb to the reads, yields one record per CDR3 protein. The sample has 450,000 to 650,000 distinct CDR3 sequences; around a quarter are singletons. V usage is TRBV4-1 and J usage is TRBJ1-2; tentative D call: TRBD1 (6 bases). The sample taken for sequencing was PBMCs. This receptor was obtained from a human donor in good health (CMV status not recorded). Some clones in this sample may be carry-over from other donors' samples. The CDR3 loop is CASSQERTGTPLNGYTF. As DNA, the CDR3 is TGCGCCAGCAGCCAAGAGAGAACAGGGACACCCTTGAATGGCTACACCTTC.